This T cell receptor beta chain was captured by sequencing in a study of shared clonotypes between healthy human individuals. The overall study: The donors, two women and three men, were aged 18 to 49.

Study-level results: Despite large depth, sorted-subset datasets appeared incompletely sequenced.

Comment on this clone: Its specificity is unknown. Other DNA variants within this sample encode the same CDR3.

Naive CD8 cells were CD45RO-negative, positively selected for CCR7, excluding terminally differentiated effector memory CD45RA+ cells. Generated by immunoSEQ multiplex PCR, the TCRdb table keeps only in-frame clones and is missing some. The sample has about 2 million clones, approximately 94% seen once. The germline V and J ends were trimmed by 5 bases and 1 base, with 5 bases remaining between them. From germline, CDR1 is MDHEN and CDR2 SYDVKM. This CDR3 comprises 12 residues. Sequences were obtained from naive CD8+ T cells sorted from blood. J is TRBJ1-1 and V is TRBV28; D gene uncertain. This receptor was identified in a man aged 18 to 29 in good health. The CDR3, as DNA: TGTGCCAGCAGTCGGGGGAACACTGAAGCTTTCTTT. This translates into CASSRGNTEAFF.